This TCR beta chain is drawn from a study of Graves' ophthalmopathy and Graves' hyperthyroidism. RNA transcripts provided the template for amplifying TCR beta CDR3 regions. In the first round, RT-PCR was carried out with HTBI primers, and a multiplex PCR formed the second round. TCRdb analysed the multiplex PCR reads with MiXCR anew, one entry per CDR3 protein. The profile shows over 450,000 distinct CDR3 sequences, roughly an eighth of them singletons. Study-wide results and limits: Blood contained most expanded thyroid clonotypes exceeding 0.001 frequency. Cross-validated, the 13-signature model showed 87.88%/81.08% sensitivity/specificity, and 80%/75% in the test set.

This clonotype was seen ten or more times. The antigen is not known. In donors with ophthalmopathy, activity was moderate-to-severe, with CAS ≥3, NOSPECS ≥4 and duration under 3 months. Pregnant or lactating patients and those with other autoimmune diseases or uncontrolled infections were excluded. CDR1 is MDHEN and CDR2 is SYDVKM in the germline V gene. The CDR3 loop spans 14 amino acids. J gave up 1 base and V 5 bases, and 4 bases lay outside the gene matches. The V call is TRBV28, the J call TRBJ2-7; 8 bases align to TRBD1. Sequences were obtained from blood. The clonotype was recovered from a woman younger than 45 with Graves' ophthalmopathy. DNA of the CDR3: TGTGCCAGCAGTCACAGGGGGGATTCCTACGAGCAGTACTTC. This sequence encodes CASSHRGDSYEQYF. Combining the CDR3 with reference TRBV28 and TRBJ2-7 gives the whole variable domain DVKVTQSSRYLVKRTGEKVFLECVQDMDHENMFWYRQDPGLGLRLIYFSYDVKMKEKGDIPEGYSVSREKKERFSLILESASTNQTSMYLCASSHRGDSYEQYFGPGTRLTVT.